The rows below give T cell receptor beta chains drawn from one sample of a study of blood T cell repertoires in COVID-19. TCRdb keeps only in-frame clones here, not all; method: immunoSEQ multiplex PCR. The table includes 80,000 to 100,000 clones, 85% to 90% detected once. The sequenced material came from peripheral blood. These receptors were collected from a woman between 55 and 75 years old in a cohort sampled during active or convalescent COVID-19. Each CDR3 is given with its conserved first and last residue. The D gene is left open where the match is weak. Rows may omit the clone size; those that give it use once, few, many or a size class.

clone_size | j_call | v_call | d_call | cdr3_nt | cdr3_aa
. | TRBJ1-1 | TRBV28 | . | TGTGCCAGCAGACCCTACTTATACACTGAAGCTTTCTTT | CASRPYLYTEAFF
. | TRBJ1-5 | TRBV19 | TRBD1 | TGTGCCAGTATAGGACAGGGGGATCAGCCCCAGCATTTT | CASIGQGDQPQHF
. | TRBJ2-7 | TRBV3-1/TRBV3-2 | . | TGTGCCAGCAGCCAAGCAGGAAGCTACGAGCAGTACTTC | CASSQAGSYEQYF
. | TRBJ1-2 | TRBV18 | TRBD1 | TGTGCCAGCTCACCAGGGACAGAGGCGTATGGCTACACCTTC | CASSPGTEAYGYTF
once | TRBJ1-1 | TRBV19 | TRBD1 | TGTGCCAGTAGTATAAGTAAGGGGGCGGCTTTCTTT | CASSISKGAAFF
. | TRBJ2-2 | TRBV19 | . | TGTGCCAGTAGTGTGGGGCCCGGCCTCCTTGGGAACACCGGGGAGCTGTTTTTT | CASSVGPGLLGNTGELFF
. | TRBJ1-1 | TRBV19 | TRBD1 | TGTGCCAGTAGTCCCGGGACAGGGGAAGGGGACACTGAAGCTTTCTTT | CASSPGTGEGDTEAFF
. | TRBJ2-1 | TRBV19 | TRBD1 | TGTGCCACCTCTAGGGACAGGGCAAACAATGAGCAGTTCTTC | CATSRDRANNEQFF
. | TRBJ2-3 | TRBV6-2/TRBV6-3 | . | TGTGCCAGCAGTTTACACAGGGATGCGGTCCCAGATACGCAGTATTTT | CASSLHRDAVPDTQYF
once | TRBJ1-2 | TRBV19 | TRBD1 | TGTGCCAGTAGTACCTCCGACAGGGGGCTGTCGTATGGCTACACCTTC | CASSTSDRGLSYGYTF
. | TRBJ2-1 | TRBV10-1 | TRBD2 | TGCGCCAGCAGCCGGGGTAGCGGGAGTAATGAGCAGTTCTTC | CASSRGSGSNEQFF
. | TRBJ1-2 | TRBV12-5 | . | TGTGCTAGTGGTTCCCCCCCCCACAGTCGGGGCTACACCTTC | CASGSPPHSRGYTF
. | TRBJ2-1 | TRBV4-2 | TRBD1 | TGTGCCAGCAGCCATTCAGGGGGACGCGGAGACAATGAGCAGTTCTTC | CASSHSGGRGDNEQFF
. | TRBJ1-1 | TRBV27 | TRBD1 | TGTGCCAGCAGTTTAACTGCCGGGACAGGGGGCACTGAAGCTTTCTTT | CASSLTAGTGGTEAFF
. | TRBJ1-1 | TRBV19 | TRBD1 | TGTGCCAGTCTCAATCCAGGGGGTTTTGCTGAAGCTTTCTTT | CASLNPGGFAEAFF
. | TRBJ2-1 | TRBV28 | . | TGTGCCAGCAGTTCCGGCCAGCGGTACTACAATGAGCAGTTCTTC | CASSSGQRYYNEQFF
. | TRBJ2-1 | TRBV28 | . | TGTGCCAGCTGTCTAGGGGGAGGGCCCGGCTACAATGAGCAGTTCTTC | CASCLGGGPGYNEQFF
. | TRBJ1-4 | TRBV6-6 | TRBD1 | TGTGCCAGCATCTACAGGGGGGGGGCAACTAATGAAAAACTGTTTTTT | CASIYRGGATNEKLFF
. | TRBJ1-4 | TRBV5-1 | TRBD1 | TGCGCCAGCAGCATCCAACAGGGGGCAACTAATGAAAAACTGTTTTTT | CASSIQQGATNEKLFF
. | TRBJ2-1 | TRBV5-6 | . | TGTGCCAGCACCCCGGTAAGGGGAAGGAATGAGCAGTTCTTC | CASTPVRGRNEQFF
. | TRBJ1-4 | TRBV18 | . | TGTGCCAGCTCACCACCGACTGGAAAACTGTTTTTT | CASSPPTGKLFF
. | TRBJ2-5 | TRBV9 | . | TGTGCCAGCAGCGTAGGAGAGGGCGTCGGAGAGACCCAGTACTTC | CASSVGEGVGETQYF
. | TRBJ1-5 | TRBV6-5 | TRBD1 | TGTGCCAGCAGAGGGACAGGGGGTAATCAGCCCCAGCATTTT | CASRGTGGNQPQHF
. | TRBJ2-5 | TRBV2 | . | TGTGCCAGCGGCCCCTCCGAGACCCAGTACTTC | CASGPSETQYF
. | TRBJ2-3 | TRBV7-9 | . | TGTGCCAGCAGCTTAGATGGGCCAGATACGCAGTATTTT | CASSLDGPDTQYF
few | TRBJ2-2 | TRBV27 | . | TGTGCCAGCAGCGCTAACTCCCCGAACACCGGGGAGCTGTTTTTT | CASSANSPNTGELFF
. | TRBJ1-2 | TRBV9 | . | TGTGCCAGCAGCGTAGGAGGGGGTGACTATGGCTACACCTTC | CASSVGGGDYGYTF
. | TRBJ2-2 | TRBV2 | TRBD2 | TGTGCCAGCATGTGGGTTAGCGGGGGTGCGAACACCGGGGAGCTGTTTTTT | CASMWVSGGANTGELFF
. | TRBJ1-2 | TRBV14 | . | TGTGCCAGCAGTCAAATCGGGGATTACTATGGCTACACCTTC | CASSQIGDYYGYTF
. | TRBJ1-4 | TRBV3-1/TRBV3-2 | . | TGTGCCAGCAGCCAAGTGGGGGGGACGGGTGAAAAACTGTTTTTT | CASSQVGGTGEKLFF
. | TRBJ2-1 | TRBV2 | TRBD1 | TGTGCCAGCAGCAACAGGGGGAGCTCCTACAATGAGCAGTTCTTC | CASSNRGSSYNEQFF
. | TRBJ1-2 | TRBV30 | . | TGTGCCTGGAGTGTTCCAGGGGCGAGGGGCTACACCTTC | CAWSVPGARGYTF
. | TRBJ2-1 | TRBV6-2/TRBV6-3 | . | TGTGCCAGCAGTCTCGTCTACAATGAGCAGTTCTTC | CASSLVYNEQFF
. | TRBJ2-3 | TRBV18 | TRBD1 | TGTGCCAGCCGGAGGCTGGGACAGGGAGGAGATACGCAGTATTTT | CASRRLGQGGDTQYF
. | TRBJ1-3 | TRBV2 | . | TGTGCCAGCAGTGAAAACCCTCGGCAGGTCTCTGGAAACACCATATATTTT | CASSENPRQVSGNTIYF
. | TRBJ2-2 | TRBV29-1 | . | TGCAGCGTCCGGGAGACCCCAAGCGGGGAGCTGTTTTTT | CSVRETPSGELFF
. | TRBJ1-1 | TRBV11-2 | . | TGTGCCAGCAGCCTGGACACGACGGCTTTCTTT | CASSLDTTAFF
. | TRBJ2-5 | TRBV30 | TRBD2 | TGTGCCTGGAGTAGCGGGGGGCCCAAGGGGGAGACCCAGTACTTC | CAWSSGGPKGETQYF
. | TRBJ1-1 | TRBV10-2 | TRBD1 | TGCGCCAGCAGTGAAGGGACAGGGGGGGGGACTGAAGCTTTCTTT | CASSEGTGGGTEAFF
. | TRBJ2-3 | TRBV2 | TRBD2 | TGTGCCAGCAGCGCCAGCGGGAGGGTCACAGATACGCAGTATTTT | CASSASGRVTDTQYF
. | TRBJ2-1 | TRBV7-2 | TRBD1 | TGTGCCAGCAGCCGTGACAGGGGAGAGTACAATGAGCAGTTCTTC | CASSRDRGEYNEQFF
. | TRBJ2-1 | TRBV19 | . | TGTGCCAGTAGTAGGGCGGGACTGGGGCAGTTCTTC | CASSRAGLGQFF
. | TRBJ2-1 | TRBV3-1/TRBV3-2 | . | TGTGCCAGCAGCCTCGGCAGGGCCAATGAGCAGTTCTTC | CASSLGRANEQFF
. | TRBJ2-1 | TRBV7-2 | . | TGTGCCAGCAGCTTCCTAGGGGCCGTTTACAATGAGCAGTTCTTC | CASSFLGAVYNEQFF
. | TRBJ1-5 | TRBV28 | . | TGTGCCAGCACCGGCCGGGGGCAGCCCCAGCATTTT | CASTGRGQPQHF
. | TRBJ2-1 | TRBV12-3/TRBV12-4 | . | TGTGCCAGCAATTTACAGGACAATGAGCAGTTCTTC | CASNLQDNEQFF
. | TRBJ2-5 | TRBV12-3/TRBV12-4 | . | TGTGCCAGCACCCTGCAAGAGACCCAGTACTTC | CASTLQETQYF
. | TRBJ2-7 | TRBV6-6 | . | TGTGCCAGCAGTCCTTTATGGGGCGGGGCCTACGGTTACGAGCAGTACTTC | CASSPLWGGAYGYEQYF
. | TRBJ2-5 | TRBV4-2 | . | TGTGCCAGCAGCCAAGATCCACTCAATTCAGAGACCCAGTACTTC | CASSQDPLNSETQYF
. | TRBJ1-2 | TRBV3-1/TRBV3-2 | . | TGTGCCAGCAGCCAAGGACTTATCTATGGCTACACCTTC | CASSQGLIYGYTF
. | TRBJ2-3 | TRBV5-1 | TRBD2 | TGCGCCAGCAGCTTCGCTAGCGGGGGGCTCACAGATACGCAGTATTTT | CASSFASGGLTDTQYF
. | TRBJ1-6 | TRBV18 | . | TGTGCCAGCTCACCGACTCCGCGGGGGTTTGATAATTCACCCCTCCACTTT | CASSPTPRGFDNSPLHF
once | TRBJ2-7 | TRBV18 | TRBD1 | TGTGCCAGCTCACCCGGACAGGGGGCGGGGGAGCAGTACTTC | CASSPGQGAGEQYF